The 29 T cell receptor beta chains listed next were all sequenced from one sample in a study of siplizumab effects on memory and regulatory T cells. Assay used: immunoSEQ multiplex PCR; TCRdb lists only in-frame clones, some missing. The table includes about 120,000 clones, approximately 94% detected once. The sample comprised non-Treg CD4+ T cells sorted from blood. The receptors were gathered from a human donor in good health.

The chain employs TRBV5-6 and TRBJ2-3, with D perhaps matching TRBD2 (5 bases). Deletions cut 0 bases from V and 3 bases from J, with 11 bases between. Looked up from germline, CDR1 is SGHDT and CDR2 is YYEEEE. This CDR3 comprises 15 residues. DNA of the CDR3: TGTGCCAGCAGCTTGGCAGGTCGGAGGACAGATACGCAGTATTTT. Translating it yields CASSLAGRRTDTQYF.

This chain links TRBV5-5 with TRBJ1-2, with 12 bases matching TRBD1. The ends lost 6 bases at V and 7 bases at J; junction bases unmatched: 10. Germline CDR1 reads SGHKS; CDR2 reads YYEKEE (reference sequence). This CDR3 contains 15 residues. The CDR3 here is CASTPPGQGAVGYTF. CDR3 coding DNA: TGTGCCAGCACCCCTCCGGGACAGGGGGCCGTTGGCTACACCTTC.

The V and J genes are TRBV2 and TRBJ2-2; possibly TRBD2 for D (6 bases). Germline V gene lookup returns CDR1 SNHLY and CDR2 FYNNEI. The CDR3 has 15 residues. V was clipped by 5 bases and J by 6 bases, with 16 bases between them. CDR3 residues: CASSKTLAGAGELFF. CDR3 DNA: TGTGCCAGCAGTAAGACACTAGCTGGGGCCGGGGAGCTGTTTTTT. Full variable domain (outside the CDR3, taken from reference TRBV2 and TRBJ2-2): EPEVTQTPSHQVTQMGQEVILRCVPISNHLYFYWYRQILGQKVEFLVSFYNNEISEKSEIFDDQFSVERPDGSNFTLKIRSTKLEDSAMYFCASSKTLAGAGELFFGEGSRLTVL.

The chain joins TRBV11-2 to TRBJ2-1, with D possibly matching TRBD2 (6 bases). Trimming removed 4 bases from V and 5 bases from J, with 9 bases in between. Per germline, CDR1 SGHAT and CDR2 FQNNGV. The CDR3 length is 13 residues. CDR3 loop: CASSSGLHNEQFF. The CDR3 region has the DNA TGTGCCAGCAGCTCGGGACTTCACAATGAGCAGTTCTTC.

V gene TRBV6-5 combines with J gene TRBJ1-2; possible D gene TRBD1, 5 bases. Trimming took 6 bases from V and 3 from J, leaving 17 bases between them. Per the germline V gene, CDR1 is MNHEY and CDR2 is SVGAGI. The CDR3 runs 15 residues. CDR3 sequence: CASSRTARADYGYTF. DNA for the CDR3: TGTGCCAGCAGCCGAACGGCCAGGGCGGACTATGGCTACACCTTC.

This clone appeared a few times. The chain links TRBV5-1 to TRBJ2-5, with 8 bases identical to TRBD1. This CDR3 has 14 residues. Germline V lookup: CDR1 SGHRS, CDR2 YFSETQ. V was pared by 2 bases and J by 4 bases, with 4 bases of the junction left unmatched. CDR3 residues: CASSFAQGGETQYF. The CDR3 DNA reads TGCGCCAGCAGCTTTGCACAGGGGGGAGAGACCCAGTACTTC. The whole variable domain, filled in from reference TRBV5-1 and TRBJ2-5, reads KAGVTQTPRYLIKTRGQQVTLSCSPISGHRSVSWYQQTPGQGLQFLFEYFSETQRNKGNFPGRFSGRQFSNSRSEMNVSTLELGDSALYLCASSFAQGGETQYFGPGTRLLVL.

This clone was observed once. J is TRBJ2-7 and V is TRBV6-5, with 7 bases that match TRBD1. The germline V gene encodes CDR1 MNHEY and CDR2 SVGAGI. The ends lost 3 bases at V and 2 bases at J; junction bases unmatched: 4. The CDR3 contains 14 residues. CDR3 sequence: CASSYGDSTYEQYF. The CDR3 region has the DNA TGTGCCAGCAGTTATGGGGACAGTACCTACGAGCAGTACTTC.

The chain recombines TRBV12-5 with TRBJ2-3; D gene unclear. Between the trimmed V and J ends, which lost 3 bases and 5 bases, there was a span of 9 bases. Germline values: CDR1 LGHNT, CDR2 FRNRAP. The CDR3 has 13 amino acids. CDR3 region: CASGLSGVDTQYF. Here the CDR3 DNA reads TGTGCTAGTGGTTTAAGTGGGGTAGATACGCAGTATTTT.

The rearrangement joins TRBV10-3 to TRBJ2-5; 9 bases match TRBD2. The germline CDR1 and CDR2 sequences are ENHRY and SYGVKD. This CDR3 region has 15 residues. V lost 6 bases to trimming and J lost 5 bases; unmatched junction nucleotides: 10. The CDR3 reads CAIREPGLAGETQYF. The CDR3 DNA is TGTGCCATCAGGGAACCGGGACTAGCTGGCGAGACCCAGTACTTC.

The J gene is TRBJ1-2, the V gene TRBV10-3; a weak D match, TRBD1 (6 bases). Germline V gives CDR1 ENHRY, CDR2 SYGVKD. Trimming removed 3 bases at V and 8 bases at J, with 25 bases between. The CDR3 runs 17 residues. The CDR3 reads CAISDTGTTEISRGYTF. The DNA of the CDR3 is TGTGCCATCAGTGATACAGGGACCACGGAGATCTCCAGAGGCTACACCTTC.

The CDR3 region has the DNA TGTGCCAGCAGCCAAGATTTGAGGGGCCAAGAGACCCAGTACTTC. Its translation is CASSQDLRGQETQYF. V usage is TRBV14 and J usage is TRBJ2-5; D is tentatively TRBD1 or TRBD2 (5 bases each). V was shortened by 0 bases and J by 1 base, with 9 bases between the two germline ends. The germline V gene has CDR1 SGHDN and CDR2 FVKESK. This CDR3 comprises 15 residues.

This rearrangement joins TRBV5-6 to TRBJ2-3, with D perhaps matching TRBD1 or TRBD2 (5 bases each). There are 16 residues in the CDR3. Germline values: CDR1 SGHDT, CDR2 YYEEEE. V was clipped by 1 base and J by 0 bases, with 12 bases between them. CDR3: CASSLKRGRSTDTQYF. The CDR3 bases are TGTGCCAGCAGCTTGAAACGGGGACGTAGCACAGATACGCAGTATTTT.

The chain carries TRBV1 and TRBJ2-7; TRBD2, the table's D call, lacks a check against the DNA. TRBV1 is flagged as a pseudogene. The CDR3 length is 18 residues. The DNA of the CDR3 is TGCACCAGCAGCCAAGCAAGACTAGCGGGGCTACCCACCTACGAGCAGTACTTC. It yields the protein CTSSQARLAGLPTYEQYF.

The V call is TRBV11-2, the J call TRBJ2-4; D might be TRBD1 (5 bases). Trimming left V 4 bases short and J 6 bases short, with 10 bases between. Germline V gene sequence: CDR1 SGHAT, CDR2 FQNNGV. The CDR3 has 13 residues. CDR3 sequence: CASSSPQGNIQYF. The CDR3 bases are TGTGCCAGCAGCTCCCCTCAGGGAAACATTCAGTACTTC.

This chain connects TRBV6-1 to TRBJ1-5, with D perhaps matching TRBD1 (5 bases). The germline CDR1 and CDR2 sequences are MNHNS and SASEGT. V was trimmed by 5 bases and J by 4 bases, leaving 12 bases between them. The CDR3 has 14 residues. This chain's CDR3 is CASSTTGENQPQHF. The CDR3 DNA is TGTGCCAGCAGTACGACGGGGGAAAATCAGCCCCAGCATTTT.

V and J are TRBV6-1 and TRBJ1-5; D remains unclear. V was clipped by 2 bases and J by 3 bases, with 11 bases between them. Germline-derived CDR1 and CDR2 are MNHNS and SASEGT. This CDR3 contains 15 residues. In DNA form, the CDR3 reads TGTGCCAGCAGTGAACCTGGAGCTCACAATCAGCCCCAGCATTTT. It specifies CASSEPGAHNQPQHF.

This chain joins TRBV2 and TRBJ2-5, with a weak D call TRBD2 (6 bases). Germline CDR1 is SNHLY and CDR2 is FYNNEI. Trimming took off 7 bases at V and 1 base at J, with 13 bases between the two ends. The CDR3 runs to 14 residues. The CDR3 loop reads CASNLADFQETQYF. CDR3 in DNA: TGTGCCAGCAACTTAGCGGACTTCCAAGAGACCCAGTACTTC.

This clone came up once. The V call is TRBV7-9, the J call TRBJ2-1; 15 nucleotides line up with TRBD2. This CDR3 contains 16 residues. In germline, CDR1 is SEHNR, CDR2 FQNEAQ (reference sequence). Trimming took 5 bases from V and 9 from J; bases not matched to a gene: 8. The CDR3 reads CASSRSGTSGRSEQFF. For the CDR3, the DNA is TGTGCCAGCAGCCGCTCCGGGACTAGCGGGAGGAGTGAGCAGTTCTTC.

This chain links TRBV5-1 with TRBJ1-4; D is possibly TRBD1 (5 bases). The CDR3 has 17 residues. Trimming took off 4 bases at V and 0 bases at J, with 16 bases between the two ends. From germline, CDR1 is SGHRS and CDR2 YFSETQ. The CDR3 bases are TGCGCCAGCAGCCGAATCGGGACGCTTACAACTAATGAAAAACTGTTTTTT. It codes for CASSRIGTLTTNEKLFF.

This chain connects TRBV27 to TRBJ1-1; D possibly corresponds to TRBD1 (6 bases). CDR3 length: 16 residues. The V gene's germline CDR1 is MNHEY and CDR2 SMNVEV (reference sequence). Between the trimmed V and J ends, which lost 3 bases and 8 bases, there was a span of 22 bases. The CDR3, as DNA: TGTGCCAGCAGTTTGGATCGGGGGCTTGGGGGGCAGGAAGCTTTCTTT. The encoded protein is CASSLDRGLGGQEAFF.

The V call is TRBV6-6, the J call TRBJ2-5; D is perhaps TRBD2 (5 bases). Trimming stripped 8 bases from V and 9 bases from J, with 16 bases between. CDR3 length: 12 residues. Per germline, CDR1 MNHNY and CDR2 SVGAGI (reference sequence). CDR3 protein: CASGRRFGAQYF. The CDR3 region has the DNA TGTGCCAGCGGTCGACGGTTCGGGGCCCAGTACTTC.

The chain carries TRBV9 and TRBJ1-2; 8 bases map to TRBD1. With V trimmed by 4 bases and J by 4 bases, 6 bases remained unmatched. CDR3 length: 14 amino acids. The V gene's germline CDR1 is SGDLS and CDR2 YYNGEE. The chain's CDR3 is CASSLGQGSYGYTF. The CDR3 region has the DNA TGTGCCAGCAGCTTAGGACAGGGTTCCTATGGCTACACCTTC.

This chain joins TRBV6-6 and TRBJ1-1, with D unclear. The V and J ends lost 5 bases and 6 bases respectively, with 13 bases between them. The CDR3 is made up of 13 amino acids. CDR1 is MNHNY and CDR2 is SVGAGI in the germline V gene (reference sequence). CDR3 nucleotides: TGTGCCAGCAGTAACCGGGATCGGGCTGAAGCTTTCTTT. Protein: CASSNRDRAEAFF.

The chain carries TRBV7-2 and TRBJ2-3; 8 nucleotides align to TRBD2. Germline CDR1 and CDR2: SGHTA and FQGNSA. Trimming removed 1 base from V and 2 bases from J; junction bases left unmatched: 5. The CDR3 consists of 16 residues. In DNA, the CDR3 is TGTGCCAGCAGCTTAGGAGGTAGCGGGGCCACAGATACGCAGTATTTT. Protein sequence: CASSLGGSGATDTQYF.

The chain is built from TRBV9 and TRBJ2-7, with a possible D match to TRBD2 (6 bases). V was pared by 3 bases and J by 5 bases, with 15 bases between. The CDR3 spans 14 residues. Germline CDR1 reads SGDLS; CDR2 reads YYNGEE. CDR3 loop: CASSGAGTRDEQYF. CDR3 in DNA: TGTGCCAGCAGCGGGGCCGGGACTCGAGACGAGCAGTACTTC.

The rearrangement joins TRBV5-6 to TRBJ1-2, with TRBD1 matching 10 bases. With 4 bases clipped from V and 6 bases from J, the junction kept 3 bases outside the gene matches. From germline, CDR1 is SGHDT and CDR2 YYEEEE. CDR3 length equals 13 residues. The CDR3 sequence: CASSGDRGHGYTF. CDR3 in DNA: TGTGCCAGCAGCGGGGACAGGGGCCATGGCTACACCTTC.

The V gene is TRBV5-6, the J gene TRBJ2-3, with D uncertain. This CDR3 has 14 amino acids. With 1 base removed from V and 2 bases from J, the gap between germline ends came to 8 bases. Per germline, CDR1 SGHDT and CDR2 YYEEEE. CDR3 loop: CASSLSRYTDTQYF. Written as DNA, the CDR3 is TGTGCCAGCAGCTTGTCCCGGTACACAGATACGCAGTATTTT.

The chain is built from TRBV4-2 and TRBJ2-7, with 7 bases matching TRBD1. The CDR3 has 16 residues. V was clipped by 0 bases and J by 0 bases; unmatched bases: 5. CDR1 is LGHNA and CDR2 is YNFKEQ in the germline V gene. CDR3 loop: CASSQDPTGSSYEQYF. Written as DNA, the CDR3 is TGTGCCAGCAGCCAAGATCCGACAGGGAGCTCCTACGAGCAGTACTTC.

The chain has TRBV5-1 and TRBJ2-2, with D tentatively TRBD1 (6 bases). CDR3 length: 15 amino acids. Germline V gene sequence: CDR1 SGHRS, CDR2 YFSETQ. V was cut by 4 bases and J by 4 bases, with 14 bases left in between. The CDR3 DNA is TGCGCCAGCAGCATCTCAGGGGCCGCCACCGGGGAGCTGTTTTTT. Residues: CASSISGAATGELFF.